Presented here are 26 T cell receptor beta chains from one specimen sequenced in a study of PD-1 blockade in classical Hodgkin lymphoma. Time point defined: cycle 4 day 1 (C4D1), after six to seven weeks of nivolumab. Relapse was seen in all patients after autologous stem cell transplantation, and brentuximab vedotin exposure was variable. Profiling relied on immunoSEQ multiplex PCR, and the TCRdb table lists in-frame clones only, not all of them. The sample lists just under 45,000 clones, 60% to 70% seen once, with more than 3% in the top ten. The sample in question was peripheral blood mononuclear cells (PBMCs), obtained before the fourth cycle of nivolumab. Receptor source: a human donor with classical Hodgkin lymphoma.

V usage is TRBV27 and J usage is TRBJ2-7; tentative D call: TRBD2 (5 bases). V was cut by 6 bases and J by 1 base, with 10 bases left in between. The CDR3 contains 13 residues. Germline CDR1 is MNHEY and CDR2 is SMNVEV (reference sequence). The CDR3 loop is CASSPDYSYEQYF. Here the CDR3 DNA reads TGTGCCAGCAGCCCTGACTATTCCTACGAGCAGTACTTC.

This clone was counted a few times. The V and J genes are TRBV10-1 and TRBJ1-5; D is unclear. The V end lost 2 bases, the J end lost 5 bases, and 13 bases lay between the germline ends. CDR1 is WNHNN, CDR2 SYGVQD, per germline (reference sequence). The CDR3 contains 15 residues. In nucleotides, the CDR3 is TGCGCCAGCAGTGAGACACAAGGACGGGATCAGCCCCAGCATTTT. This sequence encodes CASSETQGRDQPQHF.

The V call is TRBV7-9, the J call TRBJ2-5; TRBD1 agrees at 8 bases. The CDR3 runs 14 residues. V lost 5 bases, J lost 4 bases, and 6 bases stayed unmatched. Germline V gene sequence: CDR1 SEHNR, CDR2 FQNEAQ (reference sequence). The CDR3 loop reads CASSLRQGAETQYF. The DNA for the CDR3 is TGTGCCAGCAGCCTGAGGCAGGGGGCAGAGACCCAGTACTTC.

This chain uses TRBV9 with TRBJ2-5; D may be TRBD2 (5 bases). Germline V gives CDR1 SGDLS, CDR2 YYNGEE. The CDR3 is 14 amino acids. V dropped 0 bases and J dropped 5 bases, with 11 bases sitting between them. This CDR3 is CASSVEEGRETQYF. CDR3 nucleotide sequence: TGTGCCAGCAGCGTAGAAGAGGGTCGGGAGACCCAGTACTTC.

The chain has TRBV7-9 and TRBJ2-3; TRBD2 matches at 8 bases. After removal of 0 bases from V and 11 bases from J, the junction contained 1 base not matched to a gene. Germline V gene lookup returns CDR1 SEHNR and CDR2 FQNEAQ (reference sequence). This CDR3 comprises 12 residues. The CDR3 reads CASSLASGMQYF. DNA for the CDR3: TGTGCCAGCAGCTTAGCTAGCGGGATGCAGTATTTT.

This clone was counted between two and nine times. This sequence joins TRBV9 and TRBJ1-1; D remains unclear. Trimming took off 1 base at V and 3 bases at J, with 7 bases between the two ends. CDR3 length: 13 amino acids. Germline lookup yields CDR1 SGDLS and CDR2 YYNGEE. As DNA, the CDR3 is TGTGCCAGCAGCGTAAGGGAGTACACTGAAGCTTTCTTT. Translating gives CASSVREYTEAFF.

The chain carries TRBV6-1 and TRBJ2-5; the match to TRBD1 covers 7 bases. The V and J ends lost 4 bases and 5 bases, in that order; junction bases with no gene match: 7. CDR1 is MNHNS, CDR2 SASEGT, per germline. CDR3 length: 14 residues. CDR3 DNA: TGTGCCAGCAGTGGACAGGGCCAATCGGAGACCCAGTACTTC. Its protein is CASSGQGQSETQYF.

The chain carries TRBV19 and TRBJ1-5; D perhaps matches TRBD1 (5 bases). Germline CDR1 is LNHDA and CDR2 is SQIVND (reference sequence). The CDR3 extends over 14 amino acids. V was shortened by 6 bases and J by 7 bases, with 16 bases between the two germline ends. In DNA form, the CDR3 reads TGTGCCAGTAGGTTGGCGGGGGAAGGCCAGCCCCAGCATTTT. This encodes CASRLAGEGQPQHF.

The chain carries TRBV5-1 and TRBJ1-2; D gene ambiguous. V gave up 2 bases and J gave up 4 bases, with 15 bases separating them. CDR3 length equals 15 residues. Germline V gives CDR1 SGHRS, CDR2 YFSETQ. The CDR3 sequence: CASSLQGEKTYGYTF. The CDR3 DNA follows: TGCGCCAGCAGCTTACAAGGAGAAAAAACCTATGGCTACACCTTC.

This clone occurred many times. In DNA, the CDR3 is TGTGCCAGTAGTATGGCCTTTGGGTATGGCTACACCTTC. Translated: CASSMAFGYGYTF. The J gene is TRBJ1-2, the V gene TRBV19; D remains unclear. The CDR3 contains 13 residues. Germline lookup yields CDR1 LNHDA and CDR2 SQIVND (reference sequence). V was cut by 3 bases and J by 5 bases, with 10 bases left in between.

The chain employs TRBV9 and TRBJ1-2; D is possibly TRBD1 (6 bases). Germline V gene sequence: CDR1 SGDLS, CDR2 YYNGEE. This CDR3 comprises 16 residues. The germline V and J ends were trimmed by 0 bases and 4 bases, with 16 bases remaining between them. CDR3 sequence reads: CASSVATGGLSYGYTF. The CDR3 region has the DNA TGTGCCAGCAGCGTAGCTACCGGGGGGCTCAGCTATGGCTACACCTTC.

The sample holds a few counts of this clone. The DNA for the CDR3 is TGTGCCAGCAGTTTTCTAAGCATAACAGGGACCTACGAGCAGTACTTC. It encodes CASSFLSITGTYEQYF. This chain joins TRBV28 and TRBJ2-7; D may be TRBD1 (6 bases). Looked up from germline, CDR1 is MDHEN and CDR2 is SYDVKM. Trimming removed 3 bases from V and 2 bases from J, with 17 bases in between. The CDR3 runs 16 residues.

The chain employs TRBV10-3 and TRBJ1-1; maybe TRBD1 (5 bases). Germline V lookup: CDR1 ENHRY, CDR2 SYGVKD. The CDR3 spans 13 residues. Trimming shortened V by 7 bases and J by 1 base, and 10 bases separated the two germline ends. CDR3 sequence reads: CAIKGDWNTEAFF. The CDR3 DNA is TGTGCCATCAAAGGGGATTGGAACACTGAAGCTTTCTTT.

The V and J genes are TRBV6-6 and TRBJ2-5; the match to TRBD2 covers 9 bases. This CDR3 comprises 16 residues. The V gene's germline CDR1 is MNHNY and CDR2 SVGAGI (reference sequence). Trimming removed 6 bases from V and 5 bases from J; junction bases left unmatched: 13. Written as DNA, the CDR3 is TGTGCCAGCAGGGATATAGCGGGAGATGGTTGGGAGACCCAGTACTTC. It encodes CASRDIAGDGWETQYF.

The chain employs TRBV28 and TRBJ2-3, with TRBD1 matching over 12 bases. Germline assignment: CDR1 MDHEN and CDR2 SYDVKM. The V gene end was trimmed by 4 bases and the J gene end by 5 bases; junction bases not matched to a gene: 7. The CDR3 totals 16 residues. CDR3 in DNA: TGTGCCAGCAGTTCCCAGGGACAGGGGGCGTTAGATACGCAGTATTTT. This encodes CASSSQGQGALDTQYF.

CDR3 region: CASSLGTSGASTDTQYF. The CDR3 coding sequence is TGTGCCAGCAGCTTGGGCACTAGCGGAGCTAGCACAGATACGCAGTATTTT. J is TRBJ2-3 and V is TRBV7-9; 8 positions match TRBD2. In germline, CDR1 is SEHNR, CDR2 FQNEAQ (reference sequence). The ends lost 3 bases at V and 0 bases at J; junction bases unmatched: 8. This CDR3 spans 17 amino acids.

This clone showed up just once. V gene TRBV28 combines with J gene TRBJ2-1, with D perhaps matching TRBD2 (6 bases). Germline V CDR1 and CDR2: MDHEN, SYDVKM. CDR3 size: 14 residues. V was shortened by 5 bases and J by 0 bases, with 8 bases between the two germline ends. The CDR3 region is CASSLGSSYNEQFF. The CDR3 nucleotides read TGTGCCAGCAGTCTCGGGAGCTCCTACAATGAGCAGTTCTTC.

This clone has just a few counts. Other DNA sequences in the same sample also yield this CDR3. V usage is TRBV7-2 and J usage is TRBJ2-1; D ambiguous. There are 16 residues in the CDR3. Trimming took 1 base from V and 0 from J, leaving 10 bases between them. The germline V gene encodes CDR1 SGHTA and CDR2 FQGNSA. The chain's CDR3 is CASSLGGSSSYNEQFF. The CDR3, as DNA: TGTGCCAGCAGCTTAGGAGGCTCCAGCTCCTACAATGAGCAGTTCTTC.

This chain uses TRBV19 with TRBJ1-5; D unresolved. The V and J ends lost 5 bases and 4 bases respectively, with 6 bases between them. Germline V gives CDR1 LNHDA, CDR2 SQIVND (reference sequence). The CDR3 contains 12 residues. CDR3 DNA sequence: TGTGCCAGTAGTGCTAGAAATCAGCCCCAGCATTTT. It is translated as CASSARNQPQHF.

V usage is TRBV30 and J usage is TRBJ2-5, with 7 bases that match TRBD1. CDR3 length equals 13 residues. V was clipped by 3 bases and J by 5 bases; unmatched bases: 6. Per germline, CDR1 GTSNPN and CDR2 SVGIG (reference sequence). CDR3 coding DNA: TGTGCCTGGAGGGGGACAGTGAGGGAGACCCAGTACTTC. Translating it yields CAWRGTVRETQYF.

The J gene is TRBJ1-4, the V gene TRBV10-3; 7 bases are shared with TRBD1. Germline CDR1 ENHRY, CDR2 SYGVKD. This CDR3 spans 15 amino acids. The ends lost 2 bases at V and 13 bases at J; junction bases unmatched: 13. CDR3 sequence: CAISEIPGQPKGLFF. The DNA for the CDR3 is TGTGCCATCAGTGAGATACCGGGACAGCCAAAGGGACTGTTTTTT.

This clone showed up just a few times. The chain is built from TRBV4-2 and TRBJ1-2, with D maybe TRBD1 (5 bases). CDR1 and CDR2 from the germline V gene are LGHNA and YNFKEQ. The CDR3 has 14 residues. Trimming pared 4 bases from V and 5 bases from J, leaving 14 bases between. CDR3 loop: CASSPYSEGYGYTF. The CDR3 region has the DNA TGTGCCAGCAGCCCTTACTCTGAGGGGTATGGCTACACCTTC.

The chain links TRBV7-2 to TRBJ2-7, with TRBD1 as a possible D gene (6 bases). Germline CDR1 is SGHTA and CDR2 is FQGNSA. Trimming left V 5 bases short and J 10 bases short, with 15 bases between. This CDR3 has 12 amino acids. CDR3 region: CASSLRTGKQYF. Written as DNA, the CDR3 is TGTGCCAGCAGCCTAAGAACAGGGAAACAGTACTTC. The whole variable domain, filled in from reference TRBV7-2 and TRBJ2-7, reads GAGVSQSPSNKVTEKGKDVELRCDPISGHTALYWYRQSLGQGLEFLIYFQGNSAPDKSGLPSDRFSAERTGGSVSTLTIQRTQQEDSAVYLCASSLRTGKQYFGPGTRLTVT.

This clone came up once. V usage is TRBV7-9 and J usage is TRBJ2-7, with D perhaps matching TRBD1 or TRBD2 (5 bases each). From germline, CDR1 is SEHNR and CDR2 FQNEAQ (reference sequence). This CDR3 has 14 amino acids. V was clipped by 5 bases and J by 2 bases, with 13 bases between them. The chain's CDR3 is CASSPRDGTYEQYF. In nucleotides, the CDR3 is TGTGCCAGCAGCCCCCGGGACGGGACCTACGAGCAGTACTTC.

The chain has TRBV6-6 and TRBJ2-7; D unresolved. The germline V gene has CDR1 MNHNY and CDR2 SVGAGI (reference sequence). The germline V and J ends were trimmed by 3 bases and 6 bases, with 12 bases remaining between them. The CDR3 is 13 amino acids. The CDR3 DNA reads as TGTGCCAGCAGTTATTCTACTACCATCGAGCAGTACTTC. Translation gives CASSYSTTIEQYF.

The chain links TRBV5-8 to TRBJ1-2; no clear D gene. Looked up from germline, CDR1 is SGHTS and CDR2 is YDEGEE. Trimming pared 0 bases from V and 4 bases from J, leaving 10 bases between. The CDR3 contains 14 residues. The CDR3: CASSLAGVVYGYTF. For the CDR3, the DNA is TGTGCCAGCAGCTTGGCCGGGGTGGTCTATGGCTACACCTTC.